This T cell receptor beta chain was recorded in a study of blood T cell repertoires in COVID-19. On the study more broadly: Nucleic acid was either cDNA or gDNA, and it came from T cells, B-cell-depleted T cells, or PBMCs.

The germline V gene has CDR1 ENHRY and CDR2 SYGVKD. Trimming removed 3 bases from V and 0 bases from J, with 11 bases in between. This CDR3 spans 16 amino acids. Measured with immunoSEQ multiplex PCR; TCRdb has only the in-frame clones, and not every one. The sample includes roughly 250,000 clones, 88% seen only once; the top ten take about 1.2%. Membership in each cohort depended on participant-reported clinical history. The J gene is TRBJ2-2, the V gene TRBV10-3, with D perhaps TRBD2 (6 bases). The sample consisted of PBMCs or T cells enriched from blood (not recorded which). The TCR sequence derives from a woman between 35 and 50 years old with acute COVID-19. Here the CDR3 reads CAISDPGRSNTGELFF. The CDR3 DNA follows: TGTGCCATCAGTGATCCAGGGAGGTCGAACACCGGGGAGCTGTTTTTT.